This T cell receptor (beta chain) was captured in a study of response to subunit inactivated influenza vaccine. TCRdb re-called the RT-PCR reads with MiXCR, one entry per CDR3 protein. This table has 400,000 to 650,000 distinct CDR3 sequences, 6.5% to 8% appearing once. Remarks on this clonotype: Antigen specificity is unknown.

General study results and limits: The authors offered the suggestion that each seasonal influenza vaccination recruits few new T cells.

This CDR3 comprises 11 residues. The germline CDR1 and CDR2 sequences are MNHEY and SVGEGT. Between the trimmed V and J ends, which lost 0 bases and 7 bases, there was a span of 4 bases. Sequencing was performed on PBMCs from blood, taken less than 30 months after vaccination. This rearrangement joins TRBV6-2 or TRBV6-3 to TRBJ2-7; D uncertain. The sequence was obtained from a man aged 45-69 years who received an inactivated influenza vaccine. The CDR3 region has the DNA TGTGCCAGCAGTTACTCGCTTGAGCAGTACTTC. As protein: CASSYSLEQYF.